The clone carrying this T cell receptor (beta chain) was observed at least ten times. The target antigen is unknown. The germline gives CDR1 SQVTM, CDR2 ANQGSEA. This CDR3 is built from 14 residues. The germline V and J ends were trimmed by 1 base and 5 bases, with 14 bases remaining between them. The data stem from a study of T cells in Graves' hyperthyroidism and ophthalmopathy. Authors of the study amplified TCR beta CDR3 regions from RNA transcripts. The TCR CDR3 first-round RT-PCR relied on the HTBI primer set. Each CDR3 protein is one row after TCRdb ran MiXCR on the multiplex PCR reads. The top ten clones hold around a sixth of a sample with 460,000 or so distinct CDR3 sequences, under 15% of them seen once. Regarding the study as a whole: Blood held most thyroid clonotypes expanded above 0.001 frequency.

The study based diagnoses on clinical symptoms, serum thyroxine and TRAb, thyroid ultrasound and orbital computed tomography. The chain has TRBV29-1 and TRBJ1-1; D is perhaps TRBD1 (5 bases). This clonotype originated in a woman aged 18-29 years with Graves' hyperthyroidism. Sequenced material: blood. The CDR3 nucleotides read TGCAGCGTTGAAGTTGGGGGATGGAGGACTGAAGCTTTCTTT. Its translation: CSVEVGGWRTEAFF.